The 30 T cell receptor beta chains given below trace back to one sample, sequenced in a study of blood T cells in healthy people across ages. The second PCR ran about 6 to 11 cycles with a sample-barcoded 5' primer and J-beta primers. MiXCR was run by TCRdb on the 5' RACE reads, yielding one entry per CDR3 protein. Found here are about 1.8 million distinct CDR3 sequences, roughly 50% of them singletons; the top ten hold over 2%. The sample consisted of blood. All receptors come from a middle-aged woman in good health.

The chain joins TRBV29-1 to TRBJ2-7; tentatively, D is TRBD1 (7 bases). The assigned J gene may be wrong: the sequence end matches TRBJ2-4 better. CDR1 is SQVTM and CDR2 is ANQGSEA in the germline V gene. The CDR3 loop spans 15 amino acids. The CDR3 coding sequence is TGCAGCGTTGCCCCAGGAGGGGGCTCCCTTTACATTCAGTACTTC. This encodes CSVAPGGGSLYIQYF.

As for this clonotype: At one of its ends the junction is not consistent with the germline gene, which may arise from a read error. The chain recombines TRBV7-2 with TRBJ2-1, with 8 bases lining up with TRBD2. CDR1 and CDR2 from the germline V gene are SGHTA and FQGNSA. The CDR3 extends over 19 amino acids. The CDR3 coding sequence is TGTGCCAGCATCGAAAGGGGCGGGGGGCTCCTACGCTCCTACAATGGGCAGTTCTTC. Its protein product is CASIERGGGLLRSYNGQFF.

This clonotype has just a few counts. A read error may be the cause here, since a much bigger clone is one base away. The chain carries TRBV12-3 or TRBV12-4 and TRBJ2-3, with 7 bases that match TRBD1. V lost 5 bases, J lost 4 bases, and 3 bases stayed unmatched. CDR3 length: 13 residues. The CDR3 reads CASSRDSADTQYF. The DNA for the CDR3 is TGTGCCAGCAGTCGGGACAGCGCAGATACGCAGTATTTT.

The chain recombines TRBV12-3 or TRBV12-4 with TRBJ2-7, with D unresolved. V lost 0 bases to trimming and J lost 4 bases, with 7 bases between them. The CDR3 length is 13 residues. The CDR3, as DNA: TGTGCCAGCAGTTTAGCGCTACCTTACGAGCAGTACTTC. Protein product: CASSLALPYEQYF.

The chain uses TRBV6-5 and TRBJ2-5; TRBD2 agrees at 14 bases. CDR3 length: 16 residues. CDR1 is MNHEY, CDR2 SVGAGI, per germline. V was clipped by 1 base and J by 4 bases; unmatched bases: 2. CDR3 DNA: TGTGCCAGCAGTTACTACGGACTAGCGGGGGGAGAGACCCAGTACTTC. Amino acids: CASSYYGLAGGETQYF.

This chain connects TRBV4-1 to TRBJ2-3; 8 nucleotides line up with TRBD1. Germline V CDR1 and CDR2: MGHRA, YSYEKL. Trimming cost V 2 bases and J 2 bases; bases outside gene matches: 6. This CDR3 is 16 amino acids long. This CDR3 reads CASSQPLDRVTDTQYF. In nucleotides, the CDR3 is TGCGCCAGCAGCCAACCGCTGGACAGGGTCACAGATACGCAGTATTTT.

J is TRBJ2-7 and V is TRBV2; a weak D match, TRBD1 (6 bases). Matching the DNA end better, TRBJ2-5 makes the J call doubtful. In germline, CDR1 is SNHLY, CDR2 FYNNEI. This CDR3 region has 12 residues. The CDR3 protein is CAGGVFEETQYF. Here the CDR3 DNA reads TGTGCCGGGGGCGTATTTGAAGAGACCCAGTACTTC.

The V gene is TRBV20-1, the J gene TRBJ1-1; D not resolved. CDR3 length: 14 residues. The V and J ends lost 4 bases and 0 bases respectively, with 12 bases between them. In germline, CDR1 is DFQATT, CDR2 SNEGSKA (reference sequence). In DNA, the CDR3 is TGCAGTGCTATCCCCGAGCCTTTGAACACTGAAGCTTTCTTT. Translating it yields CSAIPEPLNTEAFF.

This clonotype was recorded a few times. The CDR3 loop reads CASTWGQGEFEQYF. The CDR3 DNA is TGTGCCAGCACTTGGGGACAGGGGGAGTTCGAGCAGTACTTC. The J gene is TRBJ2-7, the V gene TRBV12-3 or TRBV12-4; 11 bases map to TRBD1. The CDR3 runs 14 residues. Unmatched junction bases numbered 8, after V lost 7 bases and J lost 6 bases.

The chain employs TRBV7-2 and TRBJ2-1; 8 positions agree with TRBD2. Germline V lookup: CDR1 SGHTA, CDR2 FQGNSA. The length of the CDR3 is 16 residues. V was clipped by 5 bases and J by 7 bases; unmatched bases: 13. The CDR3 here is CASSPTGTRGRNEQFF. The CDR3 region has the DNA TGTGCCAGCAGCCCCACCGGGACTAGGGGCAGAAATGAGCAGTTCTTC.

The V gene is TRBV6-6, the J gene TRBJ2-7; TRBD2 is a possible D gene (7 bases). V dropped 0 bases and J dropped 4 bases, with 19 bases sitting between them. This CDR3 spans 17 amino acids. CDR1 is MNHNY, CDR2 SVGAGI, per germline (reference sequence). The CDR3 here is CASSYSTQGGGRYEQYF. CDR3 nucleotide sequence: TGTGCCAGCAGTTACTCGACACAGGGAGGGGGAAGGTACGAGCAGTACTTC.

This chain uses TRBV7-3 with TRBJ2-1, with 16 bases that match TRBD2. V was clipped by 4 bases and J by 1 base; unmatched bases: 4. The CDR3 has 18 residues. The V gene's germline CDR1 is SGHTA and CDR2 FQGTGA. The CDR3 loop reads CASSSGTSGGVSYNEQFF. The CDR3 region has the DNA TGTGCCAGCAGCTCCGGGACTAGCGGGGGGGTTTCCTACAATGAGCAGTTCTTC.

The chain combines TRBV6-5 with TRBJ2-5; D gene uncertain. Germline V gene lookup returns CDR1 MNHEY and CDR2 SVGAGI. CDR3 length: 15 residues. V was clipped by 6 bases and J by 1 base, with 15 bases between them. CDR3 DNA sequence: TGTGCCAGCAGCCAGACTCGGGCCTCCCAAGAGACCCAGTACTTC. This gives the protein CASSQTRASQETQYF.

This clonotype was observed a few times. The rearrangement uses TRBV6-6 and TRBJ1-2; 8 bases agree with TRBD1. Trimming removed 2 bases from V and 4 bases from J; junction bases left unmatched: 9. CDR3 length equals 16 residues. Germline V gene sequence: CDR1 MNHNY, CDR2 SVGAGI (reference sequence). CDR3 region: CASSYTSDRGVYGYTF. CDR3 DNA: TGTGCCAGCAGTTACACCTCCGACAGGGGCGTCTATGGCTACACCTTC.

This clonotype was seen more than once but under ten times. This sequence joins TRBV20-1 and TRBJ2-3; D perhaps matches TRBD1 (6 bases). V dropped 5 bases and J dropped 2 bases, with 17 bases sitting between them. Germline-derived CDR1 and CDR2 are DFQATT and SNEGSKA (reference sequence). The CDR3 covers 15 residues. The CDR3 loop is CSAPRTALNTDTQYF. The CDR3 DNA sequence: TGCAGTGCTCCCCGGACAGCCTTAAACACAGATACGCAGTATTTT.

The chain employs TRBV12-3 or TRBV12-4 and TRBJ1-5; 9 nucleotides align to TRBD1. CDR3 size: 17 residues. With V trimmed by 5 bases and J by 4 bases, 12 bases remained unmatched. The CDR3, as DNA: TGTGCCAGCAGTCCAATGACACAGGGGGCGAGGAATCAGCCCCAGCATTTT. Amino acids: CASSPMTQGARNQPQHF.

The V call is TRBV20-1, the J call TRBJ2-2; D remains ambiguous. The CDR3 is 12 amino acids. V shed 3 bases and J shed 7 bases, with 9 bases lying between them. Germline lookup yields CDR1 DFQATT and CDR2 SNEGSKA (reference sequence). This CDR3 is CSARWQSGELFF. The CDR3 DNA follows: TGCAGTGCTAGGTGGCAGAGCGGGGAGCTGTTTTTT.

The genes are TRBV6-2 or TRBV6-3 and TRBJ1-2, with D hard to call. The CDR3 length is 13 residues. Trimming took 6 bases from V and 4 from J, leaving 12 bases between them. Germline CDR1 MNHEY, CDR2 SVGEGT. The CDR3 loop is CASRPRFSYGYTF. The CDR3 bases are TGTGCCAGCAGGCCACGATTTAGCTATGGCTACACCTTC.

The chain combines TRBV6-5 with TRBJ2-1, with D maybe TRBD2 (6 bases). The CDR3 loop spans 15 amino acids. The germline V and J ends were trimmed by 5 bases and 6 bases, with 17 bases remaining between them. Germline lookup yields CDR1 MNHEY and CDR2 SVGAGI. The CDR3 spells CASSSPGTVPNEQFF. The CDR3 DNA sequence: TGTGCCAGCAGTAGTCCCGGGACTGTCCCCAATGAGCAGTTCTTC.

Written as DNA, the CDR3 is TGCAGTGCTAGAGATACAGCGGGACTAGCGGGGGGACTCTACAATGAGCAGTTCTTC. Encoded protein: CSARDTAGLAGGLYNEQFF. This chain uses TRBV20-1 with TRBJ2-1, with 15 bases matching TRBD2. This CDR3 has 19 residues. CDR1 is DFQATT, CDR2 SNEGSKA, per germline (reference sequence). The ends lost 0 bases at V and 3 bases at J; junction bases unmatched: 9.

The J gene is TRBJ2-5, the V gene TRBV4-1, with 10 bases matching TRBD2. Germline CDR1 and CDR2: MGHRA and YSYEKL. With 3 bases clipped from V and 2 bases from J, the junction kept 9 bases outside the gene matches. This CDR3 spans 17 amino acids. The CDR3 spells CASSHPRSSGGQETQYF. For the CDR3, the DNA is TGCGCCAGCAGCCACCCGAGGTCTAGCGGGGGACAAGAGACCCAGTACTTC.

This chain joins TRBV27 and TRBJ2-3, with TRBD2 as a possible D gene (5 bases). V dropped 5 bases and J dropped 1 base, with 13 bases sitting between them. Germline V lookup: CDR1 MNHEY, CDR2 SMNVEV (reference sequence). The length of the CDR3 is 15 residues. The CDR3 DNA follows: TGTGCCAGCAGTACCAACGGGGTTGGCACAGATACGCAGTATTTT. It encodes CASSTNGVGTDTQYF.

This clonotype occurred a few times. This chain links TRBV10-1 with TRBJ2-1; tentative D call: TRBD1 (5 bases). The V end lost 2 bases, the J end lost 8 bases, and 13 bases lay between the germline ends. This CDR3 has 14 residues. Germline loops: CDR1 WNHNN, CDR2 SYGVQD (reference sequence). This CDR3 reads CASSERAGLDEQFF. CDR3 DNA sequence: TGCGCCAGCAGTGAGAGGGCAGGGCTCGATGAGCAGTTCTTC.

The chain combines TRBV28 with TRBJ2-7; unclear D gene. The better agreement between TRBJ2-4 and the DNA end casts doubt on the J call. This CDR3 spans 12 amino acids. From germline, CDR1 is MDHEN and CDR2 SYDVKM. The CDR3 sequence: CASSLVQNIQYF. CDR3 DNA: TGTGCCAGCAGTTTAGTACAGAACATTCAGTACTTC.

This clonotype has a handful of counts. The chain recombines TRBV20-1 with TRBJ2-4; 8 bases line up with TRBD1. The DNA end favors TRBJ2-7, so the J call may be wrong. The V gene's germline CDR1 is DFQATT and CDR2 SNEGSKA (reference sequence). The CDR3 loop spans 12 amino acids. This CDR3 is CSAPDRGPEQYF. The DNA of the CDR3 is TGCAGTGCTCCCGACAGGGGCCCCGAGCAGTACTTC.

This clonotype was seen a few times. This chain joins TRBV6-2 or TRBV6-3 and TRBJ2-3, with 10 bases matching TRBD2. V dropped 6 bases and J dropped 4; count of bases not matched to a gene: 7. CDR1 MNHEY and CDR2 SVGEGT come from the germline V gene. The CDR3 length is 15 residues. DNA of the CDR3: TGTGCCAGCAGCTTTAGCGGGGGGCGACCAGATACGCAGTATTTT. It encodes CASSFSGGRPDTQYF.

The chain is built from TRBV7-9 and TRBJ2-5; 8 bases fit TRBD1. The germline V gene encodes CDR1 SEHNR and CDR2 FQNEAQ (reference sequence). The junction had 13 bases not matched to a gene; V was cut back by 4 bases and J by 3 bases. CDR3 length equals 17 residues. The chain's CDR3 is CASSSQLHDRGEETQYF. The CDR3 region has the DNA TGTGCCAGCAGCTCACAACTTCACGACAGGGGAGAAGAGACCCAGTACTTC.

This clonotype was detected only a few times. V and J are TRBV6-5 and TRBJ2-3; 7 bases are shared with TRBD1. Trimming cost V 0 bases and J 0 bases; bases outside gene matches: 6. There are 17 residues in the CDR3. Germline values: CDR1 MNHEY, CDR2 SVGAGI. Written as DNA, the CDR3 is TGTGCCAGCAGTTACTCGGGACAGCCGTATAGCACAGATACGCAGTATTTT. Its translation: CASSYSGQPYSTDTQYF.

V and J are TRBV5-1 and TRBJ1-4; D remains ambiguous. Trimming removed 2 bases at V and 2 bases at J, with 13 bases between. CDR3 length equals 16 residues. Germline V CDR1 and CDR2: SGHRS, YFSETQ. The DNA for the CDR3 is TGCGCCAGCAGCTTCCGGGCCCGACGCACTAATGAAAAACTGTTTTTT. Amino acids: CASSFRARRTNEKLFF.

CDR3 DNA: TGTGCCAGCCGTAGGACGGGTGAGGTTTTTGGGACCCAGTACTTC. It encodes CASRRTGEVFGTQYF. The chain has TRBV12-3 or TRBV12-4 and TRBJ2-5; D gene ambiguous. This CDR3 comprises 15 residues. The V end was cut by 8 bases, the J end by 7 bases, with 23 bases between.